This TCR beta chain was documented in a study of low-dose radiotherapy and immunotherapy resistance in tumors (dated by TCRdb to the early 2020s). Notes on the research overall: Cohort 1 received 0.5 Gy per fraction every 2 weeks, with a prescribed total PTV dose of 6.5 Gy. The trial did not randomize participants into treatment groups. Cyclophosphamide 200 mg/m2 was given intravenously every two weeks, one day before each radiation and immunotherapy administration. Patients in Cohort 2 were given 1 Gy per fraction every two weeks, for a total of 13 Gy across 26 weeks. Patients were given nivolumab as a 240 mg flat dose every two weeks and ipilimumab at 1 mg/kg every six weeks, with both drugs delivered intravenously. Starting on cycle 1 day 1, patients took 300 mg of aspirin by mouth once a day for four cycles. The translational analysis covered eight patients: three from the first dose cohort and the first five from the second dose cohort.

On this clonotype itself: It lacks a known antigen. Nothing much larger sits one base from this clone, and base qualities are not available.

V lost 4 bases and J lost 0 bases; the stretch between them is 11 bases long. The CDR3 runs 14 amino acids, cysteine and phenylalanine included. Only CDR3 DNA remains: 42 bases, in frame from the first base. The germline V gene supplies CDR1 SQVTM and CDR2 ANQGSEA. What the time point label conveys for this sample: after trial treatment. The label giving this sample's treatment or condition can be read as: LDRT plus nivolumab, ipilimumab, low-dose cyclophosphamide and aspirin (RACIN trial). Donors were enrolled in RACIN, a single-arm phase I dose-escalation trial combining nivolumab, ipilimumab, aspirin, low-dose cyclophosphamide and low-dose radiotherapy. Patients with advanced, TIL-negative solid tumors were considered eligible. Sequencing was carried out with an Illumina HiSeq 2500. First-strand cDNA was synthesized with Superscript III and a set of TRAV- and TRBV-specific primers, covering both TCRalpha and TCRbeta chains. TCRs were amplified with Phusion for around 20 PCR cycles using a constant-region primer together with the adapter attached to the V primers. The MessageAmp II aRNA Amplification Kit was used to amplify the isolated mRNA, with in vitro transcription run for around 15 hours at 37 degrees C. The Dynabeads mRNA DIRECT Purification Kit was used to isolate the mRNA for TCR sequencing. A second roughly 25-cycle Phusion PCR added indexed Illumina adapters, and products were purified with AMPure XP beads. The study's processing was this. Custom Perl scripts were used to pool TCR sequences that encoded the same protein, to remove out-of-frame sequences, and to calculate the abundance of each clonotype. Any TCR sequence backed by just one read was left out of the analysis. Among the metrics used to describe the repertoires were Shannon entropy, Gini index, clonality, richness, and the frequency of TCRs shared between repertoires. TCRdb's own reprocessing of the public reads used fastp at Q25 and MiXCR and kept productive beta chains. Identical CDR3 proteins give one entry, which carries the most common genes and DNA. The V and J calls and clone size come from TCRdb's table, not from the authors' own analysis. The sample records more than 70,000 distinct CDR3 sequences, more than 20% of which are singletons. The top ten clones comprise 13% of the sample.

The chain is made from TRBV29-1 and TRBJ2-3; no D gene can be assigned with confidence. This TCR derives from a female donor with ovarian cancer. Sequencing used PBMCs, obtained after low-dose radiotherapy plus immunotherapy. The CDR3 reads as follows: CSVGIKPSTDTQYF. The nucleotide sequence reads TGCAGCGTTGGGATAAAACCTAGCACAGATACGCAGTATTTT.